This T cell receptor (beta chain) emerged from a study of T cell changes during pregnancy in multiple sclerosis. The germline gives CDR1 MDHEN, CDR2 SYDVKM. Deletions cut 4 bases from V and 2 bases from J, with 15 bases between. The CDR3 has 15 amino acids. Using immunoSEQ multiplex PCR, the repertoire was profiled, and TCRdb retains in-frame clones only, with some absent. The profile covers about 28,000 clones, with more than 85% appearing a single time and approximately 3.5% taken by the ten largest. The sequence was obtained from a female donor in good health, enrolled as a control in a pregnancy study. V usage is TRBV28 and J usage is TRBJ2-7; TRBD1 is a possible D gene (6 bases). The sample was CD4+ T cells from peripheral blood mononuclear cells, taken in the first trimester of pregnancy. The CDR3 DNA reads TGTGCCAGCAGTTACCCAACAGGGAGCACCTACGAGCAGTACTTC. It translates to CASSYPTGSTYEQYF. Using reference TRBV28 and TRBJ2-7 for the parts outside the CDR3, the full variable domain is DVKVTQSSRYLVKRTGEKVFLECVQDMDHENMFWYRQDPGLGLRLIYFSYDVKMKEKGDIPEGYSVSREKKERFSLILESASTNQTSMYLCASSYPTGSTYEQYFGPGTRLTVT.